The entry that follows covers one T cell receptor beta chain sequence. Its antigen is as yet unknown. Trimming took 6 bases from V and 3 from J; bases not matched to a gene: 4. Germline CDR1 reads SQVTM; CDR2 reads ANQGSEA. CDR3 size: 12 residues. Specified time point: week 47, end of study. Doses of 300 ug of mutant IDH1 20-mer peptide were given with topical imiquimod. The sample comes from a study of a mutant IDH1 vaccine in newly diagnosed glioma. On the study more broadly: Patients received vaccination from 4-6 weeks after radiotherapy alone, or with temozolomide cycles.

The method was immunoSEQ multiplex PCR; TCRdb's version includes in-frame clones alone and lacks a portion of them. The table lists tens of thousands of clones, roughly 87% of them singletons. The TCR was taken from a man aged 25-45 years with glioma. The J gene is TRBJ1-2, the V gene TRBV29-1; 7 nucleotides agree with TRBD1. The source material was PBMCs, sampled from a glioma patient whose treatment included an IDH1 peptide vaccine. The CDR3 protein is CSVTGTDYGYTF. The CDR3, as DNA: TGCAGCGTGACCGGGACAGACTATGGCTACACCTTC.